The next 24 T cell receptor beta chains were all read from a single sample in a study of regulatory T cells in long-lasting Graves disease. Time point here: newly diagnosed GD, antithyroid drugs for less than 3 months. Extracted PBMC RNA gave rise to the TCR library. Assembly of TCR beta libraries relied on iRepertoire HTBI primers together with Arm-PCR of CDR3 regions. Via MiXCR, TCRdb re-called the multiplex PCR reads, giving one row per CDR3 protein. Among 400,000 to 550,000 distinct CDR3 sequences listed, about a sixth were seen once. In addition, the sample was reused for a study of T cells in Graves' hyperthyroidism and ophthalmopathy.

The sequencing here drew on peripheral blood mononuclear cells (PBMCs), taken at new diagnosis, from a patient treated with antithyroid drugs. These receptors were taken from a woman aged 18-29 years with Graves disease.

This clonotype was counted many times. V gene TRBV27 combines with J gene TRBJ2-5; D remains ambiguous. The germline gives CDR1 MNHEY, CDR2 SMNVEV (reference sequence). This CDR3 is 16 amino acids long. Trimming stripped 6 bases from V and 3 bases from J, with 20 bases between. The CDR3 reads CASSMMTENGEETQYF. The CDR3 DNA reads as TGTGCCAGCAGCATGATGACGGAGAATGGGGAAGAGACCCAGTACTTC.

CDR3 amino acids: CSVVLALNTGELFF. DNA for the CDR3: TGCAGCGTTGTTCTGGCGTTAAACACCGGGGAGCTGTTTTTT. V usage is TRBV29-1 and J usage is TRBJ2-2; the D is unclear. Germline CDR1 reads SQVTM; CDR2 reads ANQGSEA. Between the trimmed V and J ends, which lost 4 bases and 2 bases, there was a span of 11 bases. There are 14 residues in the CDR3.

The V and J genes are TRBV10-3 and TRBJ1-6; 8 bases agree with TRBD1. The CDR3 loop spans 14 amino acids. V lost 6 bases to trimming and J lost 9 bases; unmatched junction nucleotides: 7. Germline assignment: CDR1 ENHRY and CDR2 SYGVKD. The CDR3 DNA is TGTGCCATCAGGGATGCAGGGGGCGTTTCACCCCTCCACTTT. This sequence encodes CAIRDAGGVSPLHF.

This clonotype showed up just a few times. This may come from a read error, since a much larger clone is one base off. This chain connects TRBV12-3 or TRBV12-4 to TRBJ2-1, with D possibly being TRBD2 (5 bases). The CDR3 covers 15 residues. Trimming cost V 7 bases and J 7 bases, with 20 bases left between them. CDR3 sequence: CASNHGNGNLNEQFF. CDR3 in DNA: TGTGCCAGCAATCACGGGAATGGGAATCTGAATGAGCAGTTCTTC.

This clonotype was recorded at least ten times. This chain uses TRBV3-1 with TRBJ2-1; possibly TRBD1 or TRBD2 for D (5 bases each). Germline CDR1 reads LGHDT; CDR2 reads YNNKEL (reference sequence). V was pared by 3 bases and J by 8 bases, with 11 bases between. The CDR3 is made up of 13 amino acids. CDR3 protein: CASSHRGEDEQFF. CDR3 bases: TGTGCCAGCAGCCACCGAGGGGAAGATGAGCAGTTCTTC.

This clonotype was observed a few times. The V and J genes are TRBV4-1 and TRBJ2-5; D possibly corresponds to TRBD2 (5 bases). Germline V lookup: CDR1 MGHRA, CDR2 YSYEKL. V lost 0 bases to trimming and J lost 5 bases, with 13 bases between them. The CDR3 extends over 15 amino acids. CDR3 protein: CASSQDRDSLETQYF. In DNA, the CDR3 is TGCGCCAGCAGCCAAGACCGGGATAGCCTCGAGACCCAGTACTTC.

Many counts were recorded for this clonotype. The CDR3 region is CASSSSRGRAYEQYF. CDR3 in DNA: TGTGCCAGCAGCTCCAGCCGCGGGAGAGCCTACGAGCAGTACTTC. V and J are TRBV7-2 and TRBJ2-7, with 7 bases lining up with TRBD2. V lost 4 bases to trimming and J lost 2 bases; unmatched junction nucleotides: 8. The CDR3 has 15 amino acids. Germline V gives CDR1 SGHTA, CDR2 FQGNSA.

This clonotype was observed a single time. This may be a read error: a much more frequent sequence differs by one nucleotide. The CDR3 protein is CSVWGGRGIYEQCF. DNA of the CDR3: TGCAGCGTTTGGGGCGGGAGGGGAATATACGAGCAGTGCTTC. The chain uses TRBV29-1 and TRBJ2-7; 9 bases line up with TRBD2. Germline V gene data show CDR1 as SQVTM and CDR2 as ANQGSEA. The CDR3 loop spans 14 amino acids.

This clonotype appeared many times. J is TRBJ2-1 and V is TRBV2; 9 bases align to TRBD2. CDR1 is SNHLY, CDR2 FYNNEI, per germline. This CDR3 contains 16 residues. The V segment lost 5 bases and the J segment 8 bases; nucleotides outside the gene matches: 13. The CDR3 DNA reads TGTGCCAGCAGTCCTCATAGCGGGAGTACCGCGGATGAGCAGTTCTTC. As protein: CASSPHSGSTADEQFF.

To note about this clonotype: An end of the junction differs from the germline gene, which may be a read error. The rearrangement links TRBV5-6 to TRBJ1-3; D not resolved. Germline lookup yields CDR1 SGHDT and CDR2 YYEEEE. The CDR3 length is 11 residues. The CDR3 bases are TGTGCCAGCAGCTTGAAGAACCGGGAAACGTTT. Amino acids: CASSLKNRETF.

This clonotype was recorded many times. J is TRBJ1-5 and V is TRBV28; D call uncertain. Trimming took off 5 bases at V and 6 bases at J, with 8 bases between the two ends. Looked up from germline, CDR1 is MDHEN and CDR2 is SYDVKM. The CDR3 has 12 amino acids. Written as DNA, the CDR3 is TGTGCCAGCAGTCCGTCGGGTCAGCCCCAGCATTTT. Protein product: CASSPSGQPQHF. Filled out from reference TRBV28 and TRBJ1-5, the complete variable domain reads DVKVTQSSRYLVKRTGEKVFLECVQDMDHENMFWYRQDPGLGLRLIYFSYDVKMKEKGDIPEGYSVSREKKERFSLILESASTNQTSMYLCASSPSGQPQHFGDGTRLSIL.

This clonotype was observed a handful of times. V usage is TRBV9 and J usage is TRBJ2-1; 11 positions match TRBD2. Germline V lookup: CDR1 SGDLS, CDR2 YYNGEE. Germline trimming cut 4 bases from V and 4 bases from J; bases unmatched to any gene: 7. This CDR3 region has 16 residues. The DNA of the CDR3 is TGTGCCAGCAGCCTTCGACTAGCGGGAACTTACAATGAGCAGTTCTTC. Encoded protein: CASSLRLAGTYNEQFF.

In its sample, this clonotype was seen many times. The chain links TRBV2 to TRBJ2-1; unclear D gene. The V and J ends lost 8 bases and 5 bases respectively, with 4 bases between them. The CDR3 consists of 10 residues. CDR1 and CDR2 (germline): SNHLY, FYNNEI. CDR3 sequence (DNA): TGTGCCAGCCAGGACAATGAGCAGTTCTTC. As protein: CASQDNEQFF.

This clonotype is labeled medium-sized. The chain uses TRBV13 and TRBJ2-5, with D perhaps being TRBD1 or TRBD2 (7 bases each). The CDR3 has 15 residues. The germline V and J ends were trimmed by 7 bases and 4 bases, with 19 bases remaining between them. CDR1 and CDR2 from the germline V gene are PRHDT and FYEKMQ (reference sequence). CDR3 nucleotides: TGTGCCAGCATCCCCCCAGGGGGGGCGGCAGAGACCCAGTACTTC. Its protein is CASIPPGGAAETQYF.

The rearrangement uses TRBV30 and TRBJ2-3; TRBD2 matches at 13 bases. J was trimmed by 1 base and V by 2 bases; bases with no gene match: 6. Germline V lookup: CDR1 GTSNPN, CDR2 SVGIG (reference sequence). This CDR3 region has 17 residues. The CDR3: CAWSPGGLAGRTDTQYF. The CDR3 DNA reads TGTGCCTGGAGTCCCGGGGGACTAGCGGGACGCACAGATACGCAGTATTTT.

With respect to this clonotype: With a far larger clone one base away, a read error is the likely cause. The rearrangement uses TRBV6-5 and TRBJ2-7, with 11 positions matching TRBD2. From germline, CDR1 is MNHEY and CDR2 SVGAGI. This CDR3 comprises 14 residues. In DNA, the CDR3 is TGTGTCAGCAGTTACGGGACTAGCGGCTACGAGCAGTACTTC. This sequence encodes CVSSYGTSGYEQYF.

V gene TRBV7-6 combines with J gene TRBJ2-1; TRBD1 matches at 8 bases. Germline V gene lookup returns CDR1 SGHVS and CDR2 FNYEAQ. The CDR3 length is 15 residues. The J segment lost 9 bases and the V segment lost 5 bases, leaving 12 bases of the junction unmatched. CDR3 DNA sequence: TGTGCCAGCAGCGCCCTAAAGCAGGGGGCGGGTGAGCAGTTCTTC. Protein sequence: CASSALKQGAGEQFF. Looking up the rest from reference TRBV7-6 and TRBJ2-1 gives the full variable domain: GAGVSQSPRYKVTKRGQDVALRCDPISGHVSLYWYRQALGQGPEFLTYFNYEAQQDKSGLPNDRFSAERPEGSISTLTIQRTEQRDSAMYRCASSALKQGAGEQFFGPGTRLTVL.

This clonotype was detected ten times or more. The V and J genes are TRBV7-9 and TRBJ2-1; 13 nucleotides match TRBD2. Germline CDR1 and CDR2: SEHNR and FQNEAQ (reference sequence). V was pared by 3 bases and J by 8 bases, with 4 bases of the junction left unmatched. The CDR3 contains 15 residues. CDR3 coding DNA: TGTGCCAGCAGCTTTCAACTAGCGGGAGGGCATGAGCAGTTCTTC. This translates into CASSFQLAGGHEQFF. Variable domain in full (rest from reference TRBV7-9 and TRBJ2-1): DTGVSQNPRHKITKRGQNVTFRCDPISEHNRLYWYRQTLGQGPEFLTYFQNEAQLEKSRLLSDRFSAERPKGSFSTLEIQRTEQGDSAMYLCASSFQLAGGHEQFFGPGTRLTVL.

The sample holds many counts of this clonotype. The chain employs TRBV20-1 and TRBJ2-2; perhaps TRBD2 as D (5 bases). The ends were cut back, 3 bases at V and 2 bases at J, with 13 bases in the middle. The germline gives CDR1 DFQATT, CDR2 SNEGSKA (reference sequence). The length of the CDR3 is 15 residues. CDR3 loop: CSASTRLLNTGELFF. The CDR3 region has the DNA TGCAGTGCTAGCACCCGACTATTAAACACCGGGGAGCTGTTTTTT.

Points on this clonotype: This may stem from a read error, because a much larger clone lies one nucleotide away. The rearrangement uses TRBV24-1 and TRBJ2-1, with no clear D. CDR1 and CDR2 (germline): KGHDR, SFDVKD. The length of the CDR3 is 14 residues. The CDR3, as DNA: TGTGCCACCGGTGATAGCAGCACCTACAATGAGCAGTTCTTC. It yields the protein CATGDSSTYNEQFF.

A few counts support this clonotype. V gene TRBV4-3 combines with J gene TRBJ1-2; D gene uncertain. V lost 0 bases and J 8 bases, leaving 7 bases between the germline ends. Germline CDR1 is LGHNA and CDR2 is YSLEER. The CDR3 is 12 amino acids. CDR3 protein: CASSQDSFGYTF. DNA of the CDR3: TGCGCCAGCAGCCAAGATAGTTTCGGCTACACCTTC.

Ten or more counts support this clonotype. V is TRBV12-3 or TRBV12-4 and J is TRBJ2-7; D gene unclear. The V and J ends lost 5 bases and 1 base respectively, with 15 bases between them. This CDR3 contains 15 residues. The CDR3 is CASSPSIERSYEQYF. The CDR3 coding sequence is TGTGCCAGCAGTCCTTCGATCGAAAGGTCCTACGAGCAGTACTTC.

This clonotype was detected a few times. The chain employs TRBV6-2 or TRBV6-3 and TRBJ1-5, with D perhaps TRBD1 (5 bases). The V gene's germline CDR1 is MNHEY and CDR2 SVGEGT. The CDR3 loop spans 16 amino acids. Trimming left V 1 base short and J 1 base short, with 11 bases between. As DNA, the CDR3 is TGTGCCAGCAGTTACTGGGGCAGGGCCAGCAATCAGCCCCAGCATTTT. It yields the protein CASSYWGRASNQPQHF.

This clonotype has a count of ten or more. The rearrangement joins TRBV30 to TRBJ1-1, with TRBD1 identical over 8 bases. This CDR3 has 13 amino acids. V lost 2 bases and J lost 4; bases outside the gene matches: 3. Germline CDR1 reads GTSNPN; CDR2 reads SVGIG (reference sequence). The CDR3 here is CAWSYTGGTEAFF. In nucleotides, the CDR3 is TGTGCCTGGAGTTACACAGGGGGCACTGAAGCTTTCTTT.